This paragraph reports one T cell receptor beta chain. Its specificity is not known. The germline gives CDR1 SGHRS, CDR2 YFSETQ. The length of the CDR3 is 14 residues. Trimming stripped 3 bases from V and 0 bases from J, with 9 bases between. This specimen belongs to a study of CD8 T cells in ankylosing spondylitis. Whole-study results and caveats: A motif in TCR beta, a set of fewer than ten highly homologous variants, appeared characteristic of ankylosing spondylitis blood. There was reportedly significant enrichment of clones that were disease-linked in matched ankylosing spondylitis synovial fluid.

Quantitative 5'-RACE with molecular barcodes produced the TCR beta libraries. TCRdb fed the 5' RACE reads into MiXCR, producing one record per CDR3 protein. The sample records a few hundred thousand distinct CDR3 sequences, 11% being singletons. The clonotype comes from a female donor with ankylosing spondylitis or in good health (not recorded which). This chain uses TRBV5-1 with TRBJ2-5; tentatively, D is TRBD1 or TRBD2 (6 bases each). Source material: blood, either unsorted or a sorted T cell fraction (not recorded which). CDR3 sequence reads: CASSWGANQETQYF. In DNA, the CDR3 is TGCGCCAGCAGCTGGGGGGCTAACCAAGAGACCCAGTACTTC.